This T cell receptor beta chain was identified in a study of shared clonotypes between healthy human individuals. The method was immunoSEQ multiplex PCR; TCRdb's version includes in-frame clones alone and lacks a portion of them. This sample has under 2,500,000 clones, with roughly 95% found just once. V lost 1 base to trimming and J lost 0 bases, with 19 bases between them. Germline V CDR1 and CDR2: SEHNR, FQNEAQ (reference sequence). The CDR3 has 19 residues. The source of this sequence is a man aged 18 to 29 in good health. The chain couples TRBV7-9 to TRBJ2-1, with D maybe TRBD1 (5 bases). The sequenced sample was naive CD4+ T cells sorted from blood. Stated subset: CD45RA+ positively selected. The CDR3 spells CASSLVMPTRQGSYNEQFF. The CDR3 bases are TGTGCCAGCAGCTTAGTTATGCCTACACGGCAGGGCTCCTACAATGAGCAGTTCTTC.